What follows describes a single T cell receptor (beta chain). Naivety among CD8 cells was defined by CD45RO negativity and positive CCR7 selection, thereby excluding terminally differentiated effector memory CD45RA+ cells. The data were taken from a study of shared clonotypes between healthy human individuals. Libraries were prepared by immunoSEQ multiplex PCR; TCRdb keeps only in-frame clonotypes and omits some of them. The profile covers 760,000 or so clones, with 96% appearing a single time and less than 0.25% taken by the ten largest. The germline CDR1 and CDR2 sequences are SGHRS and YFSETQ. V trimming: 3 bases; J trimming: 0 bases; junction bases outside the gene matches: 3. The CDR3 runs to 15 residues.

Material: naive CD8+ T cells sorted from blood. This chain joins TRBV5-1 and TRBJ2-1, with 7 bases matching TRBD2. The TCR comes from a man in his thirties or forties in good health. The CDR3 region has the DNA TGCGCCAGCAGCTACCGGGACTACTCCTACAATGAGCAGTTCTTC. Its protein is CASSYRDYSYNEQFF. Combining the CDR3 with reference TRBV5-1 and TRBJ2-1 gives the whole variable domain KAGVTQTPRYLIKTRGQQVTLSCSPISGHRSVSWYQQTPGQGLQFLFEYFSETQRNKGNFPGRFSGRQFSNSRSEMNVSTLELGDSALYLCASSYRDYSYNEQFFGPGTRLTVL.